A selection of T cell receptor beta chains follows, all from one sample in a study of T-cell reconstitution after alpha-beta-depleted transplantation in children. In TCRdb, the PCR reads were re-called with MiXCR into one record per CDR3 protein. Of approximately 240,000 distinct CDR3 sequences in the sample, roughly a tenth were seen once. Sequenced material: PBMCs, taken before TCRalphabeta/CD19-depleted stem cell transplant. Source of these receptors: a child less than two years old with acute myeloid leukemia, due to receive a stem cell transplant. CDR3s include the opening cysteine and the closing phenylalanine or tryptophan. Each record gives: V gene, D gene, clone size, J gene, CDR3 DNA, CDR3 protein. D genes are given only for firm matches. Not all rows give a size; the values are once, few, many and, for expanded clones, a class.

v_call: TRBV5-1
d_call: TRBD2
clone_size: many
j_call: TRBJ2-3
cdr3_nt: TGCGCCAGCAGCTTGGCCCAGCGGGGAGATACGCAGTATTTT
cdr3_aa: CASSLAQRGDTQYF

v_call: TRBV12-3/TRBV12-4
d_call: NA
clone_size: once
j_call: TRBJ1-5
cdr3_nt: TGTGCCAGCAGTTTAGCGCGGCCTTATAGCAATCAGCCCCAGCATTTT
cdr3_aa: CASSLARPYSNQPQHF

v_call: TRBV7-2
d_call: NA
clone_size: many
j_call: TRBJ2-7
cdr3_nt: TGTGCCAGCAGCTTCCCCGGGGGTAGCGGAAGCTCCTACGAGCAGTACTTC
cdr3_aa: CASSFPGGSGSSYEQYF

v_call: TRBV20-1
d_call: TRBD1
clone_size: many
j_call: TRBJ1-1
cdr3_nt: TGCAGTGCTAGAGATCCGGGACAGGGGAGGACTGAAGCTTTCTTT
cdr3_aa: CSARDPGQGRTEAFF

v_call: TRBV29-1
d_call: TRBD2
clone_size: many
j_call: TRBJ2-1
cdr3_nt: TGCAGCGTCGGGGGGGGAGGCAATGAGCAGTTCTTC
cdr3_aa: CSVGGGGNEQFF

v_call: TRBV6-4
d_call: NA
clone_size: many
j_call: TRBJ2-3
cdr3_nt: TGTGCCAGCAGTGAGACGTGGGGCACAGATACGCAGTATTTT
cdr3_aa: CASSETWGTDTQYF

v_call: TRBV9
d_call: NA
clone_size: many
j_call: TRBJ1-2
cdr3_nt: TGTGCCAGCAGCGTAGGGGACACCATTAACTATGGCTACACCTTC
cdr3_aa: CASSVGDTINYGYTF

v_call: TRBV6-5
d_call: TRBD1
clone_size: many
j_call: TRBJ2-7
cdr3_nt: TGTGCCAGCAGTTACTCATACAGGGGGCTCGACGAGCAGTACTTC
cdr3_aa: CASSYSYRGLDEQYF

v_call: TRBV3-1
d_call: TRBD2
clone_size: many
j_call: TRBJ2-1
cdr3_nt: TGTGCCAGCAGCCAAGATGGAGCGGGAGGCCCCTACTACAATGAGCAGTTCTTC
cdr3_aa: CASSQDGAGGPYYNEQFF

v_call: TRBV18
d_call: NA
clone_size: NA
j_call: TRBJ2-3
cdr3_nt: TGTGCCAGCTCACCACGTGTCGGAGATACGCAGTATTTT
cdr3_aa: CASSPRVGDTQYF

v_call: TRBV20-1
d_call: TRBD2
clone_size: many
j_call: TRBJ2-1
cdr3_nt: TGCAGTGCTACGACTAGCGGGACGTACAATGAGCAGTTCTTC
cdr3_aa: CSATTSGTYNEQFF